This TCR beta chain was sequenced for a study of blood T cell repertoires in COVID-19. Overall study context: COVID-19 samples from acute and convalescent phases originated in the United States, Italy and Spain. Nucleic acid was either cDNA or gDNA, and it came from T cells, B-cell-depleted T cells, or PBMCs.

Produced via immunoSEQ multiplex PCR; TCRdb's table is partial and in-frame only. The repertoire consists of under 300,000 clones, with roughly 80% occurring once and the leading ten covering 3% to 4%. This receptor was obtained from a woman aged 18-30 years with acute or convalescent COVID-19. The specimen sequenced was peripheral blood.

The CDR3 region has the DNA TGTGCCAGCAGCCTAGGGGACAGGCCTAACTATGGCTACACCTTC. Translated, it gives CASSLGDRPNYGYTF. The rearrangement links TRBV6-1 to TRBJ1-2, with 8 nucleotides matching TRBD1. V shed 6 bases, J shed 0 bases, and the junction held 6 bases outside the gene matches. Germline V gene lookup returns CDR1 MNHNS and CDR2 SASEGT. CDR3 length equals 15 residues.